The next 27 T cell receptor beta chains were all read from a single sample in a study of blood T cell repertoires in COVID-19 (dated by TCRdb to the early 2020s). The library was generated by the immunoSEQ multiplex PCR assay. TCRdb limited this immuneACCESS table to in-frame rearrangements with V and J called. A share of clones is missing; checked studies link under half to unresolved V genes, and the rest is unexplained. Counted in this sample were about 210,000 clones; 80% of them appeared once. The ten top clones hold about 13% of the sample. Material: peripheral blood. The receptors come from a human donor in a cohort sampled during active COVID-19.

The CDR3 coding sequence is TGTGCCAGCAGCCATACAGGGAACGGTCAGCCCCAGCATTTT. Protein: CASSHTGNGQPQHF. The gene calls are TRBV6-5 and TRBJ1-5, with D perhaps TRBD1 (6 bases). CDR1 is MNHEY and CDR2 is SVGAGI in the germline V gene. The ends were cut back, 6 bases at V and 6 bases at J, with 15 bases in the middle. The CDR3 consists of 14 residues.

The V gene is TRBV7-9, the J gene TRBJ2-7, with TRBD1 as a possible D gene (6 bases). Trimming cost V 5 bases and J 1 base, with 15 bases left between them. The CDR3 is 15 amino acids. Germline V gene data show CDR1 as SEHNR and CDR2 as FQNEAQ (reference sequence). CDR3 sequence: CASSPGAGTSYEQYF. The DNA of the CDR3 is TGTGCCAGCAGCCCCGGGGCAGGGACATCCTACGAGCAGTACTTC.

The chain is built from TRBV27 and TRBJ1-5; D is unresolved. Germline CDR1 reads MNHEY; CDR2 reads SMNVEV (reference sequence). The CDR3 sequence is 15 residues long. With 5 bases removed from V and 3 bases from J, the gap between germline ends came to 14 bases. CDR3 coding DNA: TGTGCCAGCAGTCTTAGCGGGTTCCTCAATCAGCCCCAGCATTTT. This encodes CASSLSGFLNQPQHF.

The gene calls are TRBV29-1 and TRBJ2-3; TRBD2 matches 16 bases. The V and J ends lost 4 bases and 3 bases, in that order; junction bases with no gene match: 4. The CDR3 is 16 residues long. The germline CDR1 and CDR2 sequences are SQVTM and ANQGSEA. The CDR3 reads CSVAGTSGGVTDTQYF. The CDR3, as DNA: TGCAGCGTTGCAGGGACTAGCGGGGGGGTTACAGATACGCAGTATTTT.

This clone was seen ten or more times. The CDR3 loop reads CASSVDGQGVGEQYF. The CDR3 region has the DNA TGTGCCAGCAGCGTAGACGGCCAGGGCGTGGGAGAGCAGTACTTC. The chain recombines TRBV9 with TRBJ2-7; the D gene is possibly TRBD1 (5 bases). CDR1 is SGDLS and CDR2 is YYNGEE in the germline V gene. Trimming pared 0 bases from V and 7 bases from J, leaving 17 bases between. CDR3 size: 15 residues. Complete variable domain (other parts from reference TRBV9 and TRBJ2-7): DSGVTQTPKHLITATGQRVTLRCSPRSGDLSVYWYQQSLDQGLQFLIQYYNGEERAKGNILERFSAQQFPDLHSELNLSSLELGDSALYFCASSVDGQGVGEQYFGPGTRLTVT.

The chain is built from TRBV5-6 and TRBJ1-3; tentatively, D is TRBD1 (6 bases). Germline CDR1 SGHDT, CDR2 YYEEEE. Trimming left V 3 bases short and J 8 bases short, with 12 bases between. The CDR3 runs 13 residues. The CDR3 sequence is CASSSAGVHTIYF. The CDR3 DNA reads TGTGCCAGCAGCTCGGCAGGGGTTCACACCATATATTTT.

The chain has TRBV24-1 and TRBJ1-2, with D uncertain. The CDR3 sequence is 10 residues long. Germline CDR1 KGHDR, CDR2 SFDVKD. V was shortened by 9 bases and J by 6 bases, with 7 bases between the two germline ends. The CDR3 DNA is TGTGCCACCCCCCCAGATGGCTACACCTTC. Residues: CATPPDGYTF.

The rearrangement uses TRBV11-3 and TRBJ2-5; tentatively, D is TRBD2 (6 bases). Trimming took 2 bases from V and 5 from J, leaving 21 bases between them. The CDR3 covers 17 residues. The germline V gene has CDR1 SGHNT and CDR2 YENEEA. Written as DNA, the CDR3 is TGTGCCAGCAGCTTAAATCGAGGCGGGATTACCCCGGAGACCCAGTACTTC. Its protein is CASSLNRGGITPETQYF.

The chain carries TRBV9 and TRBJ1-1; 9 bases map to TRBD1. The CDR3 is made up of 15 amino acids. Germline-derived CDR1 and CDR2 are SGDLS and YYNGEE. J lost 5 bases, V lost 4 bases, and 9 bases had no gene match. The CDR3 DNA reads TGTGCCAGCAGCATACAGGGGGCGTTGGGGACTGAAGCTTTCTTT. Encoded protein: CASSIQGALGTEAFF.

This rearrangement joins TRBV27 to TRBJ1-2, with TRBD1 as a possible D gene (6 bases). This CDR3 comprises 15 residues. V was pared by 7 bases and J by 4 bases, with 19 bases between. Per germline, CDR1 MNHEY and CDR2 SMNVEV (reference sequence). The CDR3 here is CASKAPGRGGYGYTF. CDR3 coding DNA: TGTGCCAGCAAGGCCCCGGGCAGGGGCGGCTATGGCTACACCTTC.

The chain uses TRBV2 and TRBJ2-1; TRBD1 aligns across 8 bases. This CDR3 is 13 amino acids long. Trimming cost V 5 bases and J 8 bases; bases outside gene matches: 5. Germline V lookup: CDR1 SNHLY, CDR2 FYNNEI. CDR3 bases: TGTGCCAGCAGTCCGGACAGGGTCCATGAGCAGTTCTTC. Encoded protein: CASSPDRVHEQFF.

The chain joins TRBV28 to TRBJ2-3; the D is unclear. The V end lost 2 bases, the J end lost 5 bases, and 8 bases lay between the germline ends. The germline CDR1 and CDR2 sequences are MDHEN and SYDVKM. The CDR3 has 13 residues. CDR3 bases: TGTGCCAGCAGTTTAGGAGTAGGAGATACGCAGTATTTT. Protein: CASSLGVGDTQYF. Together with reference TRBV28 and TRBJ2-3, the CDR3 gives the full variable domain: DVKVTQSSRYLVKRTGEKVFLECVQDMDHENMFWYRQDPGLGLRLIYFSYDVKMKEKGDIPEGYSVSREKKERFSLILESASTNQTSMYLCASSLGVGDTQYFGPGTRLTVL.

This clone was seen many times. The chain is built from TRBV5-6 and TRBJ2-2, with 9 nucleotides matching TRBD1. The CDR3 has 15 amino acids. V gave up 2 bases and J gave up 8 bases; unmatched junction bases: 7. Germline CDR1 is SGHDT and CDR2 is YYEEEE. This CDR3 is CASSFSTGGIGELFF. In DNA form, the CDR3 reads TGTGCCAGCAGCTTCTCGACAGGGGGGATAGGGGAGCTGTTTTTT. Looking up the rest from reference TRBV5-6 and TRBJ2-2 gives the full variable domain: DAGVTQSPTHLIKTRGQQVTLRCSPKSGHDTVSWYQQALGQGPQFIFQYYEEEERQRGNFPDRFSGHQFPNYSSELNVNALLLGDSALYLCASSFSTGGIGELFFGEGSRLTVL.

The V gene is TRBV18, the J gene TRBJ2-3; D might be TRBD1 (5 bases). The CDR3 consists of 14 residues. Per the germline V gene, CDR1 is KGHSH and CDR2 is LQKENI. Trimming took 0 bases from V and 6 from J, leaving 10 bases between them. In DNA, the CDR3 is TGTGCCAGCTCACCACCGACAGTCCGGGATACGCAGTATTTT. Residues: CASSPPTVRDTQYF.

The rearrangement uses TRBV15 and TRBJ1-4, with TRBD1 identical over 7 bases. Germline values: CDR1 LNHNV, CDR2 YYDKDF (reference sequence). This CDR3 is 15 amino acids long. J gave up 9 bases and V 0 bases, and 7 bases lay outside the gene matches. CDR3 sequence reads: CATSRDMGQWQKLFF. CDR3 DNA sequence: TGTGCCACCAGCAGAGATATGGGACAGTGGCAAAAACTGTTTTTT.

V and J are TRBV29-1 and TRBJ1-4; no definite D call. The ends were cut back, 7 bases at V and 7 bases at J, with 16 bases in the middle. There are 13 residues in the CDR3. CDR1 and CDR2 (germline): SQVTM, ANQGSEA. CDR3 residues: CSAGREEGEKLFF. CDR3 coding DNA: TGCAGCGCGGGGAGGGAGGAAGGTGAAAAACTGTTTTTT.

In this sample, this clone turned up a few times. J is TRBJ2-7 and V is TRBV19, with D possibly matching TRBD2 (5 bases). V shed 4 bases and J shed 5 bases, with 9 bases lying between them. Germline CDR1 and CDR2: LNHDA and SQIVND (reference sequence). CDR3 length: 12 amino acids. The CDR3 sequence is CASSTSGDEQYF. CDR3 bases: TGTGCCAGTAGTACCTCCGGGGACGAGCAGTACTTC.

This clone occurred once. The rearrangement links TRBV9 to TRBJ2-3, with D perhaps TRBD2 (6 bases). Germline-derived CDR1 and CDR2 are SGDLS and YYNGEE. The CDR3 spans 14 residues. The germline V and J ends were trimmed by 4 bases and 2 bases, with 11 bases remaining between them. CDR3 region: CASSPRTNTDTQYF. The DNA for the CDR3 is TGTGCCAGCAGCCCTAGGACTAACACAGATACGCAGTATTTT.

This clone appeared a few times. This chain joins TRBV5-4 and TRBJ2-5; 8 nucleotides align to TRBD1. V was pared by 4 bases and J by 3 bases, with 2 bases of the junction left unmatched. CDR1 SGHNT and CDR2 YYREEE come from the germline V gene (reference sequence). This CDR3 spans 13 amino acids. The CDR3 here is CASSPTGEETQYF. The CDR3 DNA is TGTGCCAGCAGCCCGACAGGGGAAGAGACCCAGTACTTC.

The chain carries TRBV6-4 and TRBJ1-2; D remains ambiguous. CDR1 is MRHNA, CDR2 SNTAGT, per germline. The CDR3 is 15 residues long. V lost 6 bases and J 1 base, leaving 15 bases between the germline ends. In DNA form, the CDR3 reads TGTGCCAGCAGCCCCGCGATGAGTCTTAACTATGGCTACACCTTC. Translated: CASSPAMSLNYGYTF.

The rearrangement joins TRBV19 to TRBJ2-5, with 7 bases fitting TRBD1. Germline V CDR1 and CDR2: LNHDA, SQIVND (reference sequence). CDR3 length: 13 amino acids. J was trimmed by 6 bases and V by 3 bases; bases with no gene match: 4. The CDR3 is CASSITGAQTQYF. CDR3 DNA: TGTGCCAGTAGTATTACAGGGGCACAGACCCAGTACTTC.

This clone was detected a few times. This chain uses TRBV28 with TRBJ1-4, with D possibly matching TRBD1 (5 bases). Trimming took off 2 bases at V and 6 bases at J, with 10 bases between the two ends. This CDR3 is built from 14 residues. The V gene's germline CDR1 is MDHEN and CDR2 SYDVKM. CDR3 sequence (DNA): TGTGCCAGCAGTTTAGACAGTTCTTATGAAAAACTGTTTTTT. It encodes CASSLDSSYEKLFF.

The chain uses TRBV29-1 and TRBJ2-7; a weak D match, TRBD2 (6 bases). The V gene lost 3 bases and the J gene lost 5 bases, with 11 bases spanning the gap. There are 12 residues in the CDR3. CDR1 SQVTM and CDR2 ANQGSEA come from the germline V gene. CDR3 residues: CSVDRGGDEQYF. The DNA for the CDR3 is TGCAGCGTTGACCGTGGCGGGGACGAGCAGTACTTC.

The table lists this clone with a count of one. J is TRBJ1-1 and V is TRBV7-2; D is ambiguous. The CDR3 runs 13 residues. CDR1 and CDR2 from the germline V gene are SGHTA and FQGNSA. V was cut by 1 base and J by 1 base, with 4 bases left in between. CDR3 amino acids: CASSLDKNTEAFF. In DNA, the CDR3 is TGTGCCAGCAGCTTAGACAAGAACACTGAAGCTTTCTTT.

The chain links TRBV30 to TRBJ2-1; 13 positions agree with TRBD2. After removal of 0 bases from V and 1 base from J, the junction contained 6 bases not matched to a gene. CDR3 length equals 18 residues. In germline, CDR1 is GTSNPN, CDR2 SVGIG (reference sequence). CDR3 coding DNA: TGTGCCTGGAGTGTACAGGGACTAGCGGGGCCTTCCTACAATGAGCAGTTCTTC. It encodes CAWSVQGLAGPSYNEQFF.

This clone was counted a single time. This rearrangement joins TRBV14 to TRBJ1-6; 9 bases map to TRBD1. The CDR3 is 13 amino acids. Trimming took 4 bases from V and 8 from J; bases not matched to a gene: 0. The germline V gene encodes CDR1 SGHDN and CDR2 FVKESK. CDR3 bases: TGTGCCAGCAGCCGGACAGGGGATTCACCCCTCCACTTT. Translation gives CASSRTGDSPLHF.

This chain joins TRBV6-2 or TRBV6-3 and TRBJ2-1, with TRBD2 identical over 7 bases. Germline-derived CDR1 and CDR2 are MNHEY and SVGEGT. The CDR3 contains 16 residues. J was trimmed by 3 bases and V by 5 bases; bases with no gene match: 10. Here the CDR3 reads CASSTSQRGIYNEQFF. The DNA for the CDR3 is TGTGCCAGCAGTACCTCCCAGCGGGGTATCTACAATGAGCAGTTCTTC.